The clone carrying this T cell receptor beta chain was counted ten times or more. Its cognate antigen is unknown. The source of the sample is a study of regulatory T cells in long-lasting Graves disease. Study at large: Graves' cases, newly diagnosed, had used antithyroid drugs under 3 months. Study-wide results and caveats: Persistent Graves' patients showed a TCR diversity that was lower than that of newly diagnosed ones.

Building the TCR beta libraries relied on iRepertoire HTBI primers, and CDR3 regions underwent Arm-PCR. MiXCR was run by TCRdb on the multiplex PCR reads, yielding one entry per CDR3 protein. The data hold 250,000 or so distinct CDR3 sequences, with 20% to 25% observed a single time. With V trimmed by 1 base and J by 5 bases, 9 bases remained unmatched. This CDR3 has 17 amino acids. Germline V CDR1 and CDR2: LGHNA, YSLEER. The sample's time point: newly diagnosed GD, antithyroid drugs for less than 3 months. From PBMCs, RNA was extracted and then used to make the TCR library. The sample was peripheral blood mononuclear cells (PBMCs), taken at new diagnosis, from a patient treated with antithyroid drugs. The sequence was obtained from a female donor with Graves disease. The V call is TRBV4-3, the J call TRBJ2-1; 9 positions match TRBD2. This chain's CDR3 is CASSQALVAGVNNEQFF. CDR3 DNA: TGCGCCAGCAGCCAAGCCTTAGTAGCGGGAGTAAACAATGAGCAGTTCTTC.